The clone carrying this T cell receptor beta chain occurred once. This entry belongs to a study of regulatory T cells in long-lasting Graves disease. Arm-PCR of CDR3 regions with iRepertoire HTBI primers generated TCR beta libraries. TCRdb used MiXCR to reprocess the multiplex PCR reads, holding one entry per CDR3 protein. The table lists 440,000 or so distinct CDR3 sequences, approximately 16% of them singletons, with 9.5% to 12% in the top ten. Germline CDR1 reads SGHTA; CDR2 reads FQGNSA. The ends lost 5 bases at V and 0 bases at J; junction bases unmatched: 7. This CDR3 spans 15 amino acids. The time point was: newly diagnosed GD, antithyroid drugs for less than 3 months. The authors made the TCR library using RNA they extracted from PBMCs. The sample was also linked to a second study, of T cells in Graves' hyperthyroidism and ophthalmopathy.

The chain has TRBV7-2 and TRBJ2-7; 7 nucleotides agree with TRBD1. The source was peripheral blood mononuclear cells (PBMCs), collected at new diagnosis, from a patient treated with antithyroid drugs. This sequence originates from a woman aged 25 to 39 with Graves disease. The CDR3 spells CASSPRDSLSYEQYF. The CDR3 coding sequence is TGTGCCAGCAGCCCCCGGGACAGCCTCTCCTACGAGCAGTACTTC.